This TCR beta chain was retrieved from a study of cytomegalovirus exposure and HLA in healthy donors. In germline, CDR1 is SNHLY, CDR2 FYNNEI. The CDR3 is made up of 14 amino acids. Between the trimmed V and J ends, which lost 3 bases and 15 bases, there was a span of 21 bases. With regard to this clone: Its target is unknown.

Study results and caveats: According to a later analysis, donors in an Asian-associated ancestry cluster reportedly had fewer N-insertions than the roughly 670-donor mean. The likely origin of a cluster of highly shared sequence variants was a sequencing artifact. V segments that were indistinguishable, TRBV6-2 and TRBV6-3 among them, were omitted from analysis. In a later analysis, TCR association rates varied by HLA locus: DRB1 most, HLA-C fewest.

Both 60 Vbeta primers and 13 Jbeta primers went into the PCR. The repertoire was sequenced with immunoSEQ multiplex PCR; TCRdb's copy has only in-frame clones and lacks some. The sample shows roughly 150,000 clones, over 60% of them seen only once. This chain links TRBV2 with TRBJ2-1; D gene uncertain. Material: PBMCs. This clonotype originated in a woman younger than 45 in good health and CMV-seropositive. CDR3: CASSDTKTPFSPFF. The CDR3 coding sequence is TGTGCCAGCAGTGACACGAAAACACCCTTTAGCCCGTTCTTC.